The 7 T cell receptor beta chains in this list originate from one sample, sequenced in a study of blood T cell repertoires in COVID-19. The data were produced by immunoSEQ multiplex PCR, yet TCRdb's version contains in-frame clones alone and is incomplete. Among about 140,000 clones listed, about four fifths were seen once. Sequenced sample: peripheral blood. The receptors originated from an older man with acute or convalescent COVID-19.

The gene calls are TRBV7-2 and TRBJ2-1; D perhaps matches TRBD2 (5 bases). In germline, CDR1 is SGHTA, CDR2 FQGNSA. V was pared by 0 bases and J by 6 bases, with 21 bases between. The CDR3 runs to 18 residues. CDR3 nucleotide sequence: TGTGCCAGCAGCTTAGCCCCCTACCGCGGACGGGGTCGCAATGAGCAGTTCTTC. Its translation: CASSLAPYRGRGRNEQFF.

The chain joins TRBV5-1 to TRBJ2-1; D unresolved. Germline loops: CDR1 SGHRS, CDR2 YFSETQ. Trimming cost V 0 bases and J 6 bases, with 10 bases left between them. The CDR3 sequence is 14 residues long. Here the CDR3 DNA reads TGCGCCAGCAGCTTGGCCCTAGACCCCAATGAGCAGTTCTTC. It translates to CASSLALDPNEQFF.

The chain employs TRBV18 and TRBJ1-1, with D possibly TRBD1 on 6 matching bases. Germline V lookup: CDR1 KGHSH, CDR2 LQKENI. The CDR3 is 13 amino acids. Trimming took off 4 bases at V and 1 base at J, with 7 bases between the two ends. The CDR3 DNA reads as TGTGCCAGCTCACTGGACAGGAACACTGAAGCTTTCTTT. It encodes CASSLDRNTEAFF.

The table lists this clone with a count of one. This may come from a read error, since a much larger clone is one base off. The chain's CDR3 is CSARVGREQYF. The CDR3 nucleotides read TGCAGTGCTAGGGTGGGGCGCGAGCAGTACTTC. The chain joins TRBV20-1 to TRBJ2-7, with D perhaps matching TRBD1 (5 bases). Germline V gives CDR1 DFQATT, CDR2 SNEGSKA (reference sequence). Trimming pared 3 bases from V and 6 bases from J, leaving 9 bases between. CDR3 size: 11 residues.

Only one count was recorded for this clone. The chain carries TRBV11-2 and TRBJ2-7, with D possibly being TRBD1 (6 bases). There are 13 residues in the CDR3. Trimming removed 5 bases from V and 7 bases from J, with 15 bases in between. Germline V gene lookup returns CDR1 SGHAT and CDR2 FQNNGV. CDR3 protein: CASSRGQGLEQYF. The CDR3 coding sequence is TGTGCCAGCAGCCGGGGACAAGGCCTAGAGCAGTACTTC.

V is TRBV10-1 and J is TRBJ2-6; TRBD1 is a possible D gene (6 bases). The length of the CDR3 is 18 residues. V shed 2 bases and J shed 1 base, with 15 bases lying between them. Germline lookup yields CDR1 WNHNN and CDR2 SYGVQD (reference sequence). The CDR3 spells CASSEPTGRWSGANVLTF. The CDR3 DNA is TGCGCCAGCAGTGAGCCTACAGGGCGGTGGTCTGGGGCCAACGTCCTGACTTTC.

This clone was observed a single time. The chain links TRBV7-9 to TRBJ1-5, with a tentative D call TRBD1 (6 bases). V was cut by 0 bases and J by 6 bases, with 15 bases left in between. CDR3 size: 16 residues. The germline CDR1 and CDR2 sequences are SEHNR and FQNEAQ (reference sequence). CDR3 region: CASSLAGTRSTQPQHF. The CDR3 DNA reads TGTGCCAGCAGCTTAGCCGGGACAAGAAGTACTCAGCCCCAGCATTTT.